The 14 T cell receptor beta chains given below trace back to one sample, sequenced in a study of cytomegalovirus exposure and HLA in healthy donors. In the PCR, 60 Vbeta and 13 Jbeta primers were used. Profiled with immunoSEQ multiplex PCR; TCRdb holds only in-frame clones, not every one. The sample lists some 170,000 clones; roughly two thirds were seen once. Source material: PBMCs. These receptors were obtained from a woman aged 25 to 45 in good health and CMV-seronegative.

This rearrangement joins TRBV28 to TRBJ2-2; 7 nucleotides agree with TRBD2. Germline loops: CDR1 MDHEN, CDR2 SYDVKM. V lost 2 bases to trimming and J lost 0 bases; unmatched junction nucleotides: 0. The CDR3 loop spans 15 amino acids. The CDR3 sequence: CASSLAGANTGELFF. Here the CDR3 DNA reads TGTGCCAGCAGTTTAGCGGGAGCGAACACCGGGGAGCTGTTTTTT.

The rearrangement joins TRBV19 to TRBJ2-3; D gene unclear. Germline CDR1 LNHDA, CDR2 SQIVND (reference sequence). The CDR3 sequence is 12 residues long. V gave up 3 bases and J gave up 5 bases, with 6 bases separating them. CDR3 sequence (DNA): TGTGCCAGTAGTATTTTCGGAGATACGCAGTATTTT. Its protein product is CASSIFGDTQYF.

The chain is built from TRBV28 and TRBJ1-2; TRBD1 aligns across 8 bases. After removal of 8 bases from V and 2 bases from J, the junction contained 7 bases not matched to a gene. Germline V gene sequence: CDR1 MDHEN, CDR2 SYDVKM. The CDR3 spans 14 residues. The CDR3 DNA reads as TGTGCCAGCGCCCAGGGGGCCGGAAACTATGGCTACACCTTC. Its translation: CASAQGAGNYGYTF.

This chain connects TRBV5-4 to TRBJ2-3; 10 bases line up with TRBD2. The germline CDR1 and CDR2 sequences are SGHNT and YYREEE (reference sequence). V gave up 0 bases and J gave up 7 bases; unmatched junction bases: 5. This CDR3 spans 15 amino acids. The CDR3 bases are TGTGCCAGCAGCTTGGTACAGCGGGAGGGAAATACGCAGTATTTT. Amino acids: CASSLVQREGNTQYF.

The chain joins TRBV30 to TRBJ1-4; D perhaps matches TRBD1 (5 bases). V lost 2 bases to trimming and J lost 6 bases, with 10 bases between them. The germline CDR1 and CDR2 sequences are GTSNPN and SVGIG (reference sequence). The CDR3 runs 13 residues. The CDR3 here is CAWSSGKDEKLFF. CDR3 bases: TGTGCCTGGAGTTCAGGGAAGGATGAAAAACTGTTTTTT. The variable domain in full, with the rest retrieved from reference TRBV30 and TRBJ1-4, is SQTIHQWPATLVQPVGSPLSLECTVEGTSNPNLYWYRQAAGRGLQLLFYSVGIGQISSEVPQNLSASRPQDRQFILSSKKLLLSDSGFYLCAWSSGKDEKLFFGSGTQLSVL.

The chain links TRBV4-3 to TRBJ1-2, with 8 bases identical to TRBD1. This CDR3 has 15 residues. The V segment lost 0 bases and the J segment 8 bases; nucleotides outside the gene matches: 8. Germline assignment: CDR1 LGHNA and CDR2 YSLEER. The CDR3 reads CASSQDQLTGEGYTF. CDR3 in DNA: TGCGCCAGCAGCCAAGATCAGCTGACAGGGGAAGGCTACACCTTC.

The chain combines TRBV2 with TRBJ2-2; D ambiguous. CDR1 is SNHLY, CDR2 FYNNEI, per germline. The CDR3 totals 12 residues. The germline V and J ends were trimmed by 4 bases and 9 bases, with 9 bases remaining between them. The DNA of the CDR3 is TGTGCCAGCAGTGTTCAGAGGCGGGAGCTGTTTTTT. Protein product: CASSVQRRELFF.

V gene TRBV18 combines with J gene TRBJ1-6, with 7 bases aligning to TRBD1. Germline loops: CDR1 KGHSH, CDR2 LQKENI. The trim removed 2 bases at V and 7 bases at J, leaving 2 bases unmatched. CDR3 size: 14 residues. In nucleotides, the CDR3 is TGTGCCAGCTCACCAGGGACAGCAAATTCACCCCTCCACTTT. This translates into CASSPGTANSPLHF.

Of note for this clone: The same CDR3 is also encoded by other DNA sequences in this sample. The CDR3 here is CASSVGLAGDNEQFF. CDR3 sequence (DNA): TGTGCCAGCAGCGTAGGGCTAGCGGGGGACAATGAGCAGTTCTTC. The V call is TRBV9, the J call TRBJ2-1, with TRBD2 matching over 10 bases. This CDR3 region has 15 residues. The V gene's germline CDR1 is SGDLS and CDR2 YYNGEE. With V trimmed by 0 bases and J by 5 bases, 2 bases remained unmatched.

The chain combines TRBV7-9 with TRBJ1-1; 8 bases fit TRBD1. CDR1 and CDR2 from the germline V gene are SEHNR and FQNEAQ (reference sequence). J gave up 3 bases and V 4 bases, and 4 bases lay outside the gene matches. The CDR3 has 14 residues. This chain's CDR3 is CASSSGQGDTEAFF. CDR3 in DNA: TGTGCCAGCAGCTCAGGACAGGGAGACACTGAAGCTTTCTTT.

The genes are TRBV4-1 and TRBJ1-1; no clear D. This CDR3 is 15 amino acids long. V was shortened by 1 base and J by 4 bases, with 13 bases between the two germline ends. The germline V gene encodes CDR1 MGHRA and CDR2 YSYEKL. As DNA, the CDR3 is TGCGCCAGCAGCCAAGCTATCGGGGTGGGCACTGAAGCTTTCTTT. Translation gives CASSQAIGVGTEAFF.

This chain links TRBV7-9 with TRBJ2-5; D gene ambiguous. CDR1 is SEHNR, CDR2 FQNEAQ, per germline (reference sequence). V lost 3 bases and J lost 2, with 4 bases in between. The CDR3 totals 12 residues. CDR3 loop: CASSFTQETQYF. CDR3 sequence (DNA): TGTGCCAGCAGCTTCACACAAGAGACCCAGTACTTC.

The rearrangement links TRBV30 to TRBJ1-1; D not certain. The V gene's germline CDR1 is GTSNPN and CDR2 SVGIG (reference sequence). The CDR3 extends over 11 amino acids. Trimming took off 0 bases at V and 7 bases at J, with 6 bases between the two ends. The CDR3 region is CAWSVQVEAFF. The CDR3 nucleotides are TGTGCCTGGAGTGTACAAGTTGAAGCTTTCTTT.

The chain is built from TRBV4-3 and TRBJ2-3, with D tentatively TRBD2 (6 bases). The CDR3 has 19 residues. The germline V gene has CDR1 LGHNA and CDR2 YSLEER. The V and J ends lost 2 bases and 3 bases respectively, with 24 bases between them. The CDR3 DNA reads TGCGCCAGCAGCCAATGGGAGGCCTCTTCGCGGGAAGGGACAGATACGCAGTATTTT. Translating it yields CASSQWEASSREGTDTQYF.